The clone carrying this TCR beta chain showed up many times. Its antigen is as yet unknown. This sample is drawn from a study of T-cell reconstitution after alpha-beta-depleted transplantation in children. TCRbeta library preparation incorporated unique molecular identifiers. TCRdb itself ran the PCR reads through MiXCR, one entry per CDR3 protein. The repertoire holds roughly 5,100 distinct CDR3 sequences, with under 30% as singletons. Study-wide findings and caveats: It was reported that alpha-beta T cells came from several hundred expanded graft clones (about two months after transplant).

This CDR3 region has 13 residues. The V gene's germline CDR1 is DFQATT and CDR2 SNEGSKA (reference sequence). Trimming took off 2 bases at V and 1 base at J, with 8 bases between the two ends. This sequence joins TRBV20-1 and TRBJ1-1; no definite D call. The sequence was collected from a male patient between 2 and 10 years old who had a stem cell transplant for acute lymphoblastic leukemia, so the T cells may come from the graft donor. This specimen was PBMCs, mostly from graft donor cells, taken 60 days after TCRalphabeta/CD19-depleted stem cell transplant. The CDR3 nucleotides read TGCAGTGCTAGACTGTCAGAGAACACTGAAGCTTTCTTT. Translation gives CSARLSENTEAFF.